One TCR beta chain is described in this entry. Its antigen is unknown. Within one base of it there is no much larger clone, and no base qualities were kept. This sample is drawn from a study of shared clonotypes between healthy human individuals (dated by TCRdb to about 2020). For the study in its entirety: The cohort comprised a couple of women and a few men aged 18 to 49 years. For each donor, three plates each were used for CD4 naive and CD4 memory, two plates were used for CD8 naive, and one plate was used for CD8 memory. To estimate repertoire size and how much clonotype sharing occurs between individuals, the study deeply sequenced the blood TCR repertoires of about 5 healthy adults. To increase sequencing depth and limit assay-specific biases, different laboratories used diverse techniques to prepare libraries and sequence TCR repertoires. Per donor, leukapheresis produced somewhere between about 0.9 and 9.5 billion PBMCs. Beyond this particular receptor, the publication reports: Incomplete sequencing was indicated by rarefaction of sorted-subset datasets, despite the large sequencing depth. Because the study included only a small number of donors, the genetic and exposure-history diversity represented was limited. Only blood was sampled, and tissue TCR repertoires likely differ from those in blood. Pairwise subsampling led to the expectation that sequencing depth would affect the degree of clonotype sharing among donors. Compared with non-shared clonotypes, clonotypes shared by all four sorted-subset donors had higher generation probabilities. Naive subsets generally had larger estimated clonotype richness than memory subsets. When several donors were compared, the shared fraction of clonotypes was around 5% for naive CD4, roughly 3.3% for naive CD8, 2% to 2.5% for memory CD4, and 0.3% to 0.5% for memory CD8.

According to the germline V gene (reference sequence), CDR1 reads LNHNV and CDR2 reads YYDKDF. The CDR3 goes from the cysteine to the phenylalanine over 16 residues. CDR3 DNA only is kept here, 48 bases in frame from base 1. At the junction V is shortened by 0 bases and J by 7 bases; bases outside the gene matches: 9. Using the deep immunoSEQ assay, multiplex PCR amplified TCR CDR3 regions from genomic DNA. For each cell subset, the extracted genomic DNA was distributed evenly across all wells of several immunoSEQ 96-well plates, and each plate served as one replicate. For sorted subsets, 150 to 250 ng of genomic DNA, equivalent to around 29,000 T cell genomes, went into each replicate PCR. Purified libraries were measured with a Qubit 3.0 fluorometer, size-checked on a Bioanalyzer 2100, and measured again with the KAPA Library Quantification kit. Every immunoSEQ 96-well plate was sequenced on a separate single-read 150-cycle Illumina NextSeq 550 flow cell. The original pipeline was this. The immunoSEQ output contained only junctional sequences without quality scores, so filtering could not match that applied to full-length reads. Sequences were annotated with PyIR, a Python wrapper for IgBLAST v1.9, and V/J genes and CDR3 were assigned using IMGT germline references. Reads with weak V/J assignments (E-value above 1e-6), missing CDR3, stop codons, out-of-frame junctions, or ambiguous translated residues were removed. A V3J clonotype was defined by an identical inferred V gene, J gene, and CDR3 amino acid sequence. Percentage overlap between repertoires was computed as shared unique clonotypes divided by the size of the smaller repertoire. Richness of each repertoire was evaluated using RTK rarefaction, the Chao1 estimator, and Recon v2.1 estimates of unobserved clonotypes. For all TCRbeta clonotypes obtained by the gDNA method from a few donors, generation probabilities were computed with OLGA. TCRdb carries this immuneACCESS record with in-frame sequences only. Its versions omit some clonotypes, under half of them owing to an unresolved V gene in the studies checked, with the rest unexplained. V and J calls and clone size are those listed in that table; D and trimming were worked out from the DNA. This sample is represented by 2.5 million or so clones; around nine tenths of them were singletons. The top ten clones comprise 0.13% to 0.15% of the sample.

The donors were healthy, HIV-negative adults who had no recently reported acute infections or vaccinations. Every donor was a Caucasian adult residing in Nashville, Tennessee, USA. CD4+ T cells were enriched by magnetic negative selection; naive cells were then positively selected on CD45RA, and the negative fraction formed the memory subset. Blood was collected by leukapheresis, and PBMCs were isolated by Ficoll-Histopaque density gradient centrifugation and then cryopreserved in liquid nitrogen vapor phase. Analytical flow cytometry was used to check the purity and quantity of each magnetically sorted T cell population. Genomic DNA was isolated from each sorted fraction and quantified by UV absorbance on a Nanodrop 2000c.

The specimen was naive CD4+ T cells sorted from blood. Taken with the paper, the label for cell subset or site translates to: CD45RA+ positively selected. This chain is built from TRBV15 and TRBJ1-5; a stretch of 7 junction bases matches TRBD1. This clonotype was sampled from a young man in good health. The sequence in DNA is TGTGCCACCAGCAGAGATTTACTCCAGGGGGGCCAGCCCCAGCATTTT. Its product reads: CATSRDLLQGGQPQHF.